The 12 T cell receptor beta chains presented below share a single source sample, sequenced in a study of Graves' ophthalmopathy and Graves' hyperthyroidism. The TCR beta CDR3 regions underwent amplification from RNA transcripts. RT-PCR with HTBI primers came first, then second-round multiplex PCR. TCRdb reanalysed the multiplex PCR reads using MiXCR and keeps one entry per CDR3 protein. Among fewer than 600,000 distinct CDR3 sequences, 14% were seen once, and the ten largest hold approximately 9.8%. The source material was blood. All receptors derive from a woman between 25 and 40 years old with Graves' ophthalmopathy.

The chain uses TRBV6-2 or TRBV6-3 and TRBJ1-5; no clear D gene. V was pared by 2 bases and J by 0 bases, with 23 bases between. Per germline, CDR1 MNHEY and CDR2 SVGEGT. CDR3 length equals 20 residues. The CDR3: CASSYPGMWTDPYSNQPQHF. The CDR3 nucleotides are TGTGCCAGCAGTTACCCCGGCATGTGGACGGACCCATATAGCAATCAGCCCCAGCATTTT.

This clonotype was seen repeatedly, ten times or more. The chain uses TRBV7-8 and TRBJ1-1, with D possibly matching TRBD1 (5 bases). V lost 1 base and J lost 0, with 15 bases in between. The CDR3 runs to 17 residues. The V gene's germline CDR1 is SGHVS and CDR2 FQNEAQ. The CDR3 spells CASSLGQKLDMNTEAFF. The DNA for the CDR3 is TGTGCCAGCAGCTTAGGTCAAAAACTGGACATGAACACTGAAGCTTTCTTT.

This clonotype was seen a handful of times. This chain uses TRBV11-3 with TRBJ2-7; D remains ambiguous. There are 14 residues in the CDR3. Trimming shortened V by 1 base and J by 2 bases, and 9 bases separated the two germline ends. Germline CDR1 SGHNT, CDR2 YENEEA. The CDR3 nucleotides are TGTGCCAGCAGCTTAGTGGGCAGGCCCTACGAGCAGTACTTC. The encoded protein is CASSLVGRPYEQYF.

This clonotype was seen repeatedly, ten times or more. J is TRBJ1-1 and V is TRBV4-1, with unresolved D. V lost 1 base and J 1 base, leaving 10 bases between the germline ends. The CDR3 loop spans 15 amino acids. Germline-derived CDR1 and CDR2 are MGHRA and YSYEKL. This chain's CDR3 is CASSQAFLRNTEAFF. CDR3 nucleotides: TGCGCCAGCAGCCAAGCCTTCTTAAGGAACACTGAAGCTTTCTTT.

A note on this clonotype: With a much larger clone just one base away, this may be a read error. The gene calls are TRBV5-1 and TRBJ1-1; D is undetermined. The V end lost 4 bases, the J end lost 12 bases, and 22 bases lay between the germline ends. Germline-derived CDR1 and CDR2 are SGHRS and YFSETQ. CDR3 size: 14 residues. The CDR3 protein is CASSPERPYTGTFF. The CDR3 DNA follows: TGCGCCAGCAGCCCCGAAAGGCCTTACACGGGAACTTTCTTT.

This clonotype was detected ten times or more. This sequence joins TRBV12-3 or TRBV12-4 and TRBJ1-3, with TRBD1 matching over 7 bases. The CDR3 consists of 12 residues. Trimming at V came to 8 bases and at J to 3 bases, leaving 1 base not matched to a gene. The CDR3 nucleotides are TGTGCCAGCGGGGACAGTGGAAACACCATATATTTT. This gives the protein CASGDSGNTIYF.

Ten or more counts support this clonotype. The gene calls are TRBV6-4 and TRBJ1-1, with D unclear. This CDR3 is 13 amino acids long. V was trimmed by 2 bases and J by 5 bases, leaving 9 bases between them. Germline-derived CDR1 and CDR2 are MRHNA and SNTAGT. The CDR3 sequence: CASSDSEGTEAFF. CDR3 coding DNA: TGTGCCAGCAGTGACAGTGAGGGAACTGAAGCTTTCTTT.

The chain links TRBV29-1 to TRBJ2-2; tentatively, D is TRBD1 (6 bases). The CDR3 runs 12 residues. The germline V gene encodes CDR1 SQVTM and CDR2 ANQGSEA. Trimming removed 6 bases from V and 3 bases from J, with 8 bases in between. CDR3 nucleotides: TGCAGCGTCCCAGGGGACACCGGGGAGCTGTTTTTT. Protein product: CSVPGDTGELFF.

This clonotype has ten or more counts. The V call is TRBV19, the J call TRBJ1-5; D remains ambiguous. CDR1 and CDR2 from the germline V gene are LNHDA and SQIVND (reference sequence). This CDR3 is 15 amino acids long. V lost 6 bases to trimming and J lost 1 base, with 13 bases between them. This CDR3 is CASSEGEWSNQPQHF. CDR3 DNA: TGTGCCAGTAGCGAGGGCGAATGGAGCAATCAGCCCCAGCATTTT.

This clonotype was recorded many times. The chain links TRBV6-1 to TRBJ1-2; D is unresolved. The germline CDR1 and CDR2 sequences are MNHNS and SASEGT. V lost 2 bases to trimming and J lost 8 bases, with 18 bases between them. This CDR3 region has 15 residues. The CDR3 coding sequence is TGTGCCAGCAGTGAAACCACCCCCTGGCAATTCGGCTACACCTTC. This translates into CASSETTPWQFGYTF.

This clonotype has only a few counts. This rearrangement joins TRBV11-2 to TRBJ2-5; 8 nucleotides align to TRBD2. This CDR3 contains 16 residues. Trimming at V came to 0 bases and at J to 4 bases, leaving 7 bases not matched to a gene. CDR1 and CDR2 (germline): SGHAT, FQNNGV. The DNA for the CDR3 is TGTGCCAGCAGCTTAGAACAGCGGGGGCCTACAGAGACCCAGTACTTC. Its protein is CASSLEQRGPTETQYF.

This clonotype was recorded many times. The V call is TRBV6-1, the J call TRBJ2-7; 10 nucleotides agree with TRBD1. CDR1 MNHNS and CDR2 SASEGT come from the germline V gene. The CDR3 runs to 15 residues. After removal of 6 bases from V and 4 bases from J, the junction contained 9 bases not matched to a gene. The CDR3 is CASRPLTGGAYEQYF. The CDR3, as DNA: TGTGCCAGCAGGCCTCTGACAGGGGGCGCGTACGAGCAGTACTTC.